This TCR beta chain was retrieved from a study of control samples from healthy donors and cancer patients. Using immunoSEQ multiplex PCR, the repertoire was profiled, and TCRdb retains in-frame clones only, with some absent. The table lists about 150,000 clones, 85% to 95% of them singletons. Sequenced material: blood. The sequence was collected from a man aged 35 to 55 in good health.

The CDR3 region is CASSLAGTGGEKLFF. DNA for the CDR3: TGTGCCAGCAGCCTGGCCGGGACAGGGGGTGAAAAACTGTTTTTT. The V gene is TRBV7-9, the J gene TRBJ1-4; TRBD1 matches 11 bases. The CDR3 extends over 15 amino acids. CDR1 is SEHNR and CDR2 is FQNEAQ in the germline V gene (reference sequence). The V and J ends lost 5 bases and 7 bases, in that order; junction bases with no gene match: 6.